The clone carrying this T cell receptor (beta chain) has a count of ten or more. What it recognizes is unknown. TCRdb passed the RT-PCR reads through MiXCR, listing each CDR3 protein once. The sample consists of about 530,000 distinct CDR3 sequences, approximately 13% of them appearing once. This sample is part of a study of response to subunit inactivated influenza vaccine. Whole-study findings and limits: The authors put forward the suggestion that each seasonal influenza vaccination may bring in only a limited number of new T cells.

This CDR3 is 15 amino acids long. V shed 3 bases, J shed 6 bases, and the junction held 2 bases outside the gene matches. This receptor was taken from a man aged 50 to 60 who received an inactivated influenza vaccine. The sample here was PBMCs from blood, taken about 40 days after vaccination. V gene TRBV12-3 or TRBV12-4 combines with J gene TRBJ2-2; 12 bases map to TRBD2. The CDR3 sequence: CASSFRLAGAGELFF. The CDR3 nucleotides read TGTGCCAGCAGTTTTAGACTAGCGGGAGCCGGGGAGCTGTTTTTT.